This T cell receptor beta chain stems from a study of blood T cell repertoires in COVID-19. For the study at large: Samples taken during acute and convalescent COVID-19 were collected in the United States, Italy and Spain. T cells, B-cell-depleted T cells, or PBMCs supplied cDNA or gDNA.

The CDR3 is 18 amino acids. J lost 1 base, V lost 6 bases, and 12 bases had no gene match. CDR1 and CDR2 from the germline V gene are SEHNR and FQNEAQ (reference sequence). Original methodology: Cell counts per sample came from amplifying reference gene primers. TCRdb's table, derived via immunoSEQ multiplex PCR, lists solely in-frame clones and lacks some. That table supplies the V and J calls and clone size; D and trimming were determined from the DNA. The top ten clones hold approximately 10% of a sample with roughly 100,000 clones, around 87% of them seen once. Sequenced sample: peripheral blood. This sequence was found in a woman aged 25-40 years with acute or convalescent COVID-19. This sequence joins TRBV7-9 and TRBJ1-4; 9 bases are a match to TRBD1. The CDR3 bases are TGTGCCAGCAGTCCCACACCGGACAGGGGAGTAACTAATGAAAAACTGTTTTTT. As protein: CASSPTPDRGVTNEKLFF.